This record covers a single TCR beta chain. As yet, its antigen is unknown. The CDR3 is 13 amino acids. The V gene's germline CDR1 is LNHDA and CDR2 SQIVND (reference sequence). The V gene lost 8 bases and the J gene lost 3 bases, with 14 bases spanning the gap. Sequencing was at deep level. Researchers divided each subset's genomic DNA evenly across several immunoSEQ plates. Using immunoSEQ multiplex PCR, the repertoire was profiled, and TCRdb retains in-frame clones only, with some absent. The repertoire holds some 690,000 clones, about 90% seen once, with about 34% in the top ten. The record originates from a study of shared clonotypes between healthy human individuals. Study-level findings and limits: Rarefaction indicated that sorted-subset sequencing remained incomplete although depth was large.

This chain connects TRBV19 to TRBJ2-7, with D possibly matching TRBD2 (5 bases). This TCR derives from a man younger than 35 in good health. Some clones in this sample may be carry-over from other donors' samples. Sequenced material: memory CD8+ T cells from PBMCs. This sample's subset: CD45RO+ cells pooled with CCR7-negative TemRA cells. The CDR3 reads CASRGTGFYEQYF. The CDR3 bases are TGTGCCAGTCGGGGAACTGGGTTCTACGAGCAGTACTTC.